The source of this T cell receptor beta chain is a study of human thymus T cells. The study's findings and limits: Usage of V and J genes appeared biased in thymic and blood repertoires.

Serving as donors were healthy Finnish infants, each of whom was having open corrective surgery for congenital heart defects. During surgery, about 0.5-1 mL peripheral blood was drawn from four of eight donors. No fixed cell number was used; all available blood leukocytes supplied DNA. With 6 bases removed from V and 0 bases from J, the gap between germline ends came to 8 bases. CDR1 and CDR2 from the germline V gene are MDHEN and SYDVKM. There are 13 residues in the CDR3. This clone showed up just a few times. Its antigen is as yet unknown. Using immunoSEQ multiplex PCR, the repertoire was profiled, and TCRdb retains in-frame clones only, with some absent. The sample includes around 45,000 clones, 95% of them seen just once.

The origin of this receptor is a girl less than two years old with a congenital heart defect but otherwise immunologically healthy. This chain uses TRBV28 with TRBJ1-2; D uncertain. Sequencing was done on a sample of blood. Here the CDR3 reads CASSGRSNYGYTF. DNA of the CDR3: TGTGCCAGCAGCGGCCGATCTAACTATGGCTACACCTTC.